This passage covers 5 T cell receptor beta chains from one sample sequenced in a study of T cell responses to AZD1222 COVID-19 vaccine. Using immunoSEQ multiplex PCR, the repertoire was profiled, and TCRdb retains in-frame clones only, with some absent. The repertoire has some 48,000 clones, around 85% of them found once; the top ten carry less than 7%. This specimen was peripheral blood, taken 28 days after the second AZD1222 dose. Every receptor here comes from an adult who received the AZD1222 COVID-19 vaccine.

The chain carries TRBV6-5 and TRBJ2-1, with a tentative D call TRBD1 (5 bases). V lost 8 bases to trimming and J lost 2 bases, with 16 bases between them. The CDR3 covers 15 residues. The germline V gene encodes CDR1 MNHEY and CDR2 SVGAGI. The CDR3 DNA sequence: TGTGCCAGCGGGTTACTGTCAGGGCCCTACAATGAGCAGTTCTTC. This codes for CASGLLSGPYNEQFF.

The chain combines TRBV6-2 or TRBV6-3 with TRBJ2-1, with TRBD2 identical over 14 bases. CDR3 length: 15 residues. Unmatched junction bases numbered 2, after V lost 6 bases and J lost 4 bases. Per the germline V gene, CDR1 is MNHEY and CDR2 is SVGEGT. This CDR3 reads CASSRLAGGYNEQFF. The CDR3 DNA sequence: TGTGCCAGCAGCCGACTAGCGGGAGGGTACAATGAGCAGTTCTTC.

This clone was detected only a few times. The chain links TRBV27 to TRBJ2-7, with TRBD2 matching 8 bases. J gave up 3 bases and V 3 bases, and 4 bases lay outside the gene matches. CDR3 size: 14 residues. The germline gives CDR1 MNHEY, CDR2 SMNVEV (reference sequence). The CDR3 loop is CASSFKRGLYEQYF. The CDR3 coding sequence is TGTGCCAGCAGTTTCAAGCGGGGGCTCTACGAGCAGTACTTC.

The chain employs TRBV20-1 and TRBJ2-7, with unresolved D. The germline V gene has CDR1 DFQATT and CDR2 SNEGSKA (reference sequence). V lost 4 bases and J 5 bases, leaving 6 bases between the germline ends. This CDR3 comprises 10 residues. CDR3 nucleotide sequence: TGCAGTGCTACGGGCGACGAGCAGTACTTC. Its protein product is CSATGDEQYF.

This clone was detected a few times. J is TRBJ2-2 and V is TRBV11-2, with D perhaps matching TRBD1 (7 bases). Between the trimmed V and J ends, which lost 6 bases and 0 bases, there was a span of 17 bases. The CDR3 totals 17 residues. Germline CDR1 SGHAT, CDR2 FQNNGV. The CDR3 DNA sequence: TGTGCCAGCAGGTCACCCGGAGGGGGCGCGAACACCGGGGAGCTGTTTTTT. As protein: CASRSPGGGANTGELFF.